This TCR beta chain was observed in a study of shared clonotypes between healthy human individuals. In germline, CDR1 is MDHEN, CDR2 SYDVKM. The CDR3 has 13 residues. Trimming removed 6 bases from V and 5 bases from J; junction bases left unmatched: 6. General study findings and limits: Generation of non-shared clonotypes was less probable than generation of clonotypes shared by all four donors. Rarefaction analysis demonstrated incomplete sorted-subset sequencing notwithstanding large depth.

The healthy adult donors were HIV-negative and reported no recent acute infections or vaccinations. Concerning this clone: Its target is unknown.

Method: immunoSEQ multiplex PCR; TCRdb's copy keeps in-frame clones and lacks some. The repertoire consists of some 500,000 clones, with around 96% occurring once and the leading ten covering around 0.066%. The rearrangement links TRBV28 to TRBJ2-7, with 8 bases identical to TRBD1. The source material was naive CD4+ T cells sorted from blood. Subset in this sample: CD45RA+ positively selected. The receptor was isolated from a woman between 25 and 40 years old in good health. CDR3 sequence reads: CASSGQGLHEQYF. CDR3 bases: TGTGCCAGCAGCGGACAGGGCCTCCACGAGCAGTACTTC.